Shown below are 17 T cell receptor beta chains from a single sample sequenced in a study of blood T cell repertoires in COVID-19. Profiled with immunoSEQ multiplex PCR; TCRdb holds only in-frame clones, not every one. The profile covers under 250,000 clones, with 75% to 85% appearing a single time and 9.5% to 10% taken by the ten largest. Sequencing was carried out using peripheral blood. These receptors were taken from a man between 50 and 59 years old with active or convalescent COVID-19.

CDR3: CASSLGTAGFGYTF. CDR3 DNA sequence: TGCGCCAGCAGCTTGGGGACGGCGGGCTTTGGCTACACCTTC. The V call is TRBV5-1, the J call TRBJ1-2; no firm D call. Germline loops: CDR1 SGHRS, CDR2 YFSETQ. V lost 0 bases, J lost 7 bases, and 13 bases lay in between. This CDR3 has 14 residues.

V usage is TRBV4-3 and J usage is TRBJ1-1; D is possibly TRBD1 (5 bases). This CDR3 has 14 residues. V lost 1 base, J lost 7 bases, and 13 bases lay in between. The germline gives CDR1 LGHNA, CDR2 YSLEER. CDR3 DNA: TGCGCCAGCAGCCAAGGACGGATGGGGGGTGAAGCTTTCTTT. It encodes CASSQGRMGGEAFF.

The chain combines TRBV28 with TRBJ1-4; D is uncertain. This CDR3 has 18 residues. The V end lost 7 bases, the J end lost 0 bases, and 21 bases lay between the germline ends. Germline lookup yields CDR1 MDHEN and CDR2 SYDVKM. CDR3 region: CASTSWGELAATNEKLFF. For the CDR3, the DNA is TGTGCCAGCACTTCCTGGGGAGAGCTAGCTGCAACTAATGAAAAACTGTTTTTT.

Here the CDR3 reads CASSFERDTNYGYTF. For the CDR3, the DNA is TGTGCCAGTAGTTTCGAGAGGGACACCAACTATGGCTACACCTTC. J is TRBJ1-2 and V is TRBV19, with D perhaps matching TRBD1 (6 bases). This CDR3 region has 15 residues. Germline CDR1 is LNHDA and CDR2 is SQIVND (reference sequence). Trimming removed 5 bases at V and 2 bases at J, with 15 bases between.

This chain joins TRBV2 and TRBJ2-7; the D gene is possibly TRBD2 (6 bases). Per the germline V gene, CDR1 is SNHLY and CDR2 is FYNNEI. Trimming removed 6 bases from V and 1 base from J, with 16 bases in between. This CDR3 comprises 15 residues. Here the CDR3 reads CASSRWEDLSYEQYV. The DNA for the CDR3 is TGTGCCAGCAGCCGCTGGGAGGACTTATCCTACGAGCAGTACGTC.

The chain is built from TRBV18 and TRBJ1-5, with D possibly TRBD1 on 6 matching bases. The germline gives CDR1 KGHSH, CDR2 LQKENI. Trimming took off 4 bases at V and 7 bases at J, with 17 bases between the two ends. The CDR3 spans 15 residues. The CDR3: CASSQRASGGQPQHF. CDR3 coding DNA: TGTGCCAGCTCACAAAGGGCGAGCGGGGGCCAGCCCCAGCATTTT.

The chain uses TRBV6-2 or TRBV6-3 and TRBJ2-2, with TRBD1 matching 7 bases. CDR3 size: 17 residues. Germline values: CDR1 MNHEY, CDR2 SVGEGT. V gave up 6 bases and J gave up 7 bases; unmatched junction bases: 17. The CDR3 here is CASSPQVTGRLGGELFF. CDR3 nucleotide sequence: TGTGCCAGCAGCCCACAGGTGACAGGGAGACTTGGCGGGGAGCTGTTTTTT.

V gene TRBV19 combines with J gene TRBJ1-1; maybe TRBD1 (5 bases). CDR1 LNHDA and CDR2 SQIVND come from the germline V gene (reference sequence). V lost 4 bases to trimming and J lost 0 bases, with 9 bases between them. CDR3 length equals 14 residues. The CDR3 is CASSTRGMNTEAFF. The CDR3 nucleotides read TGTGCCAGTAGTACAAGGGGCATGAACACTGAAGCTTTCTTT.

CDR3 region: CASSLTGAPKQYV. CDR3 nucleotides: TGTGCCAGCAGCTTGACAGGGGCCCCGAAGCAGTACGTC. The chain couples TRBV13 to TRBJ2-7; 8 positions match TRBD1. Germline-derived CDR1 and CDR2 are PRHDT and FYEKMQ (reference sequence). With V trimmed by 3 bases and J by 8 bases, 6 bases remained unmatched. This CDR3 has 13 residues.

V usage is TRBV7-2 and J usage is TRBJ2-7; D is undetermined. CDR3 length: 13 amino acids. V was cut by 1 base and J by 0 bases, with 4 bases left in between. The germline gives CDR1 SGHTA, CDR2 FQGNSA. This CDR3 is CASSLDSSYEQYV. CDR3 sequence (DNA): TGTGCCAGCAGCTTAGACAGCTCCTACGAGCAGTACGTC.

The chain is built from TRBV7-9 and TRBJ2-5; D is unclear. CDR3 length: 14 amino acids. Germline lookup yields CDR1 SEHNR and CDR2 FQNEAQ (reference sequence). Between the trimmed V and J ends, which lost 0 bases and 5 bases, there was a span of 10 bases. CDR3 in DNA: TGTGCCAGCAGCTTAGCGCAAGCGCGGGAGACCCAGTACTTC. Its protein is CASSLAQARETQYF.

The CDR3 region is CATSTGKDYGYTF. The CDR3 DNA reads as TGTGCCACCAGTACAGGGAAGGACTATGGCTACACCTTC. The chain couples TRBV24-1 to TRBJ1-2; maybe TRBD1 (6 bases). The germline V and J ends were trimmed by 6 bases and 3 bases, with 10 bases remaining between them. Germline CDR1 reads KGHDR; CDR2 reads SFDVKD. This CDR3 is 13 amino acids long.

The CDR3 region has the DNA TGTGCCAGCAGCTTAACCACAGGGGGTAGAAACACCATATATTTT. Its translation: CASSLTTGGRNTIYF. The rearrangement joins TRBV7-2 to TRBJ1-3; TRBD1 matches at 8 bases. CDR1 is SGHTA and CDR2 is FQGNSA in the germline V gene. The CDR3 contains 15 residues. V lost 2 bases to trimming and J lost 5 bases; unmatched junction nucleotides: 5.

This clone was detected only a few times. The gene calls are TRBV5-4 and TRBJ2-7, with a weak D call TRBD2 (6 bases). CDR1 is SGHNT and CDR2 is YYREEE in the germline V gene (reference sequence). With 0 bases removed from V and 2 bases from J, the gap between germline ends came to 12 bases. This CDR3 is 15 amino acids long. The CDR3 DNA sequence: TGTGCCAGCAGCTTGGCCGAGGAGGGCCCCTACGAGCAGTACTTC. It codes for CASSLAEEGPYEQYF.

This chain uses TRBV9 with TRBJ2-3; D is possibly TRBD2 (6 bases). This CDR3 comprises 16 residues. Germline V gene data show CDR1 as SGDLS and CDR2 as YYNGEE. Trimming took off 0 bases at V and 6 bases at J, with 17 bases between the two ends. The CDR3 coding sequence is TGTGCCAGCAGCGTAGCTGGCGGGGAGAATGTGGATACGCAGTATTTT. Amino acids: CASSVAGGENVDTQYF.

The CDR3 nucleotides read TGTGCCAGCAGCCCAGGGGCTGCTAGCAATCAGCCCCAGCATTTT. Amino acid sequence: CASSPGAASNQPQHF. The chain links TRBV5-6 to TRBJ1-5; a weak D match, TRBD1 (6 bases). The CDR3 covers 15 residues. Germline assignment: CDR1 SGHDT and CDR2 YYEEEE. V was trimmed by 4 bases and J by 0 bases, leaving 11 bases between them. Full variable domain (missing parts from reference TRBV5-6 and TRBJ1-5): DAGVTQSPTHLIKTRGQQVTLRCSPKSGHDTVSWYQQALGQGPQFIFQYYEEEERQRGNFPDRFSGHQFPNYSSELNVNALLLGDSALYLCASSPGAASNQPQHFGDGTRLSIL.

The chain uses TRBV3-1 (or the pseudogene TRBV3-2) and TRBJ2-3; no reliable D call. CDR1 and CDR2 from the germline V gene are LGHDT and YNNKEL (reference sequence). V was pared by 4 bases and J by 5 bases, with 7 bases between. The CDR3 has 12 residues. CDR3 bases: TGTGCCAGCAGCCCCCCGGGAGATACGCAGTATTTT. It codes for CASSPPGDTQYF.